This T cell receptor beta chain was recorded in a study of cytomegalovirus exposure and HLA in healthy donors. The length of the CDR3 is 14 residues. Looked up from germline, CDR1 is SGHNT and CDR2 is YYREEE (reference sequence). The V segment lost 3 bases and the J segment 8 bases; nucleotides outside the gene matches: 7. Primers for the PCR totalled 60 Vbeta and 13 Jbeta. TCRdb keeps only in-frame clones here, not all; method: immunoSEQ multiplex PCR. This table has under 75,000 clones, around 68% appearing once. The source is a man aged 40-49 years in good health and CMV-seropositive. The sequenced material came from PBMCs. The V and J genes are TRBV5-4 and TRBJ2-4; 8 nucleotides match TRBD1. This CDR3 reads CASSSDREGHIQYF. CDR3 DNA: TGTGCCAGCAGCTCGGACAGGGAAGGACACATTCAGTACTTC.